These 23 T cell receptor beta chains originate from one sample sequenced in a study of CD8 T cells in Susac syndrome. It was with random hexamers that about 0.45 to 1 ug RNA was reverse transcribed. Each CDR3 protein is one row after TCRdb ran MiXCR on the immunoSEQ multiplex PCR reads. There are over 150,000 distinct CDR3 sequences in the sample; around 93% occur only once, and 0.09% to 0.095% lies in the top ten. Sequencing used CD4+ T cells from PBMCs. These receptors were collected from a human donor with multiple sclerosis.

The genes are TRBV20-1 and TRBJ2-2, with 11 bases lining up with TRBD2. Germline V CDR1 and CDR2: DFQATT, SNEGSKA (reference sequence). The CDR3 sequence is 17 residues long. J was trimmed by 4 bases and V by 5 bases; bases with no gene match: 12. The CDR3 spells CSALGTSGSVITGELFF. CDR3 bases: TGCAGTGCTCTAGGCACTAGCGGGAGTGTCATCACCGGGGAGCTGTTTTTT.

The chain combines TRBV12-5 with TRBJ2-7; D is unresolved. Germline values: CDR1 LGHNT, CDR2 FRNRAP. Deletions cut 3 bases from V and 2 bases from J, with 8 bases between. CDR3 length: 13 amino acids. The CDR3 is CASGFGGTYEQYF. CDR3 DNA sequence: TGTGCTAGTGGTTTTGGCGGAACCTACGAGCAGTACTTC. The full variable domain, rest sourced from reference TRBV12-5 and TRBJ2-7, is DARVTQTPRHKVTEMGQEVTMRCQPILGHNTVFWYRQTMMQGLELLAYFRNRAPLDDSGMPKDRFSAEMPDATLATLKIQPSEPRDSAVYFCASGFGGTYEQYFGPGTRLTVT.

The chain is built from TRBV7-9 and TRBJ1-6; 9 nucleotides align to TRBD1. The CDR3 length is 17 residues. Trimming took 4 bases from V and 8 from J; bases not matched to a gene: 12. The germline gives CDR1 SEHNR, CDR2 FQNEAQ (reference sequence). The CDR3 here is CASSSPDRGQGYSPLHF. Written as DNA, the CDR3 is TGTGCCAGCAGCTCACCCGATCGGGGACAGGGTTATTCACCCCTCCACTTT.

The chain uses TRBV5-1 and TRBJ2-5, with 9 nucleotides matching TRBD2. The CDR3 contains 15 residues. Germline CDR1 SGHRS, CDR2 YFSETQ. The V and J ends lost 3 bases and 2 bases, in that order; junction bases with no gene match: 5. CDR3 bases: TGCGCCAGCAGCTCACTAGCGGGTCATCAAGAGACCCAGTACTTC. Its translation: CASSSLAGHQETQYF.

The chain recombines TRBV27 with TRBJ2-7; TRBD2 matches at 12 bases. The CDR3 loop spans 15 amino acids. With 7 bases clipped from V and 2 bases from J, the junction kept 6 bases outside the gene matches. Germline CDR1 MNHEY, CDR2 SMNVEV (reference sequence). CDR3 DNA sequence: TGTGCCAGCAAACGGACTAGCGGGACCACCTACGAGCAGTACTTC. Translating it yields CASKRTSGTTYEQYF.

The chain recombines TRBV20-1 with TRBJ2-2, with a possible D match to TRBD2 (5 bases). The CDR3 is made up of 15 amino acids. CDR1 and CDR2 (germline): DFQATT, SNEGSKA (reference sequence). V dropped 3 bases and J dropped 3 bases, with 14 bases sitting between them. The CDR3 reads CSARESRRDTGELFF. CDR3 sequence (DNA): TGCAGTGCTAGGGAATCCAGGCGGGACACCGGGGAGCTGTTTTTT.

The rearrangement links TRBV27 to TRBJ1-1; tentative D call: TRBD1 (5 bases). Trimming removed 4 bases from V and 3 bases from J, with 12 bases in between. This CDR3 has 14 residues. Germline CDR1 and CDR2: MNHEY and SMNVEV (reference sequence). The CDR3 reads CASSSGGMDTEAFF. The DNA of the CDR3 is TGTGCCAGCAGTTCCGGGGGAATGGACACTGAAGCTTTCTTT.

V gene TRBV28 combines with J gene TRBJ2-2, with 10 bases that match TRBD2. After removal of 3 bases from V and 5 bases from J, the junction contained 18 bases not matched to a gene. This CDR3 is 20 amino acids long. Germline values: CDR1 MDHEN, CDR2 SYDVKM. In nucleotides, the CDR3 is TGTGCCAGCAGTTTCCCAAACCCTTTCAGCGGGAGGGCCTCGACCGGGGAGCTGTTTTTT. Translating it yields CASSFPNPFSGRASTGELFF.

In nucleotides, the CDR3 is TGTGCCAGCAGCCGACTAGCGGGACTCGGCCAAGAGACCCAGTACTTC. Its protein is CASSRLAGLGQETQYF. This chain uses TRBV12-3 or TRBV12-4 with TRBJ2-5; TRBD2 aligns across 11 bases. The CDR3 consists of 16 residues. The V gene end was trimmed by 6 bases and the J gene end by 1 base; junction bases not matched to a gene: 7.

This clonotype was recorded only once. The chain combines TRBV29-1 with TRBJ1-1; D might be TRBD1 (5 bases). Germline V gene sequence: CDR1 SQVTM, CDR2 ANQGSEA. The CDR3 is 13 amino acids. V lost 7 bases, J lost 5 bases, and 17 bases lay in between. CDR3 in amino acids: CSGTGPPATEAFF. Written as DNA, the CDR3 is TGCAGCGGCACAGGCCCCCCGGCGACTGAAGCTTTCTTT.

V and J are TRBV6-5 and TRBJ1-2; 11 nucleotides match TRBD1. The germline V gene encodes CDR1 MNHEY and CDR2 SVGAGI. The J segment lost 4 bases and the V segment lost 0 bases, leaving 4 bases of the junction unmatched. There are 16 residues in the CDR3. CDR3 amino acids: CASSYSGQGAPYGYTF. For the CDR3, the DNA is TGTGCCAGCAGTTACTCTGGACAGGGGGCTCCCTATGGCTACACCTTC.

The genes are TRBV20-1 and TRBJ1-2; D is ambiguous. Germline CDR1 is DFQATT and CDR2 is SNEGSKA (reference sequence). The CDR3 has 15 amino acids. V shed 0 bases and J shed 2 bases, with 13 bases lying between them. The CDR3 nucleotides are TGCAGTGCTAGAGATAGTACAGCTGAGAACTATGGCTACACCTTC. It yields the protein CSARDSTAENYGYTF.

This rearrangement joins TRBV20-1 to TRBJ2-1; 14 positions agree with TRBD2. The CDR3 runs to 14 residues. CDR1 is DFQATT, CDR2 SNEGSKA, per germline (reference sequence). The ends lost 6 bases at V and 8 bases at J; junction bases unmatched: 6. CDR3 coding DNA: TGCAGTGCGAAGACTAGCGGGGGGGTTGATGAGCAGTTCTTC. This sequence encodes CSAKTSGGVDEQFF.

The chain is built from TRBV5-1 and TRBJ2-5, with D unclear. In germline, CDR1 is SGHRS, CDR2 YFSETQ. The V end was cut by 0 bases, the J end by 10 bases, with 10 bases between. The CDR3 is 12 amino acids. The CDR3 sequence is CASSLVPEIQYF. The CDR3 nucleotides are TGCGCCAGCAGCTTGGTACCCGAAATCCAGTACTTC.

The V gene is TRBV20-1, the J gene TRBJ2-3; possibly TRBD2 for D (6 bases). V lost 7 bases and J 2 bases, leaving 13 bases between the germline ends. The CDR3 spans 13 residues. CDR1 and CDR2 from the germline V gene are DFQATT and SNEGSKA (reference sequence). CDR3 residues: CSVSRTNTDTQYF. The CDR3, as DNA: TGCAGTGTATCAAGGACTAACACAGATACGCAGTATTTT.

Written as DNA, the CDR3 is TGTGCCAGCAGTCCCACGGCACTAGAAAGGGGGGATATGCGCACAGATACGCAGTATTTT. Residues: CASSPTALERGDMRTDTQYF. The V and J genes are TRBV27 and TRBJ2-3; either TRBD1 or TRBD2 may supply D (6 bases each). Germline CDR1 is MNHEY and CDR2 is SMNVEV (reference sequence). The CDR3 has 20 residues. V was trimmed by 5 bases and J by 1 base, leaving 28 bases between them.

The V and J genes are TRBV12-3 or TRBV12-4 and TRBJ2-3, with D perhaps matching TRBD1 (6 bases). The CDR3 runs 16 residues. Trimming shortened V by 6 bases and J by 4 bases, and 20 bases separated the two germline ends. The CDR3 loop reads CASRPSGTPDPDTQYF. The CDR3 DNA reads as TGTGCCAGCAGGCCCTCCGGGACACCAGACCCAGATACGCAGTATTTT.

Written as DNA, the CDR3 is TGCACCAGCAGCCAAGGCGTAGGGGGTGCACAGCCCCAGCATTTT. Residues: CTSSQGVGGAQPQHF. The V gene is TRBV1, the J gene TRBJ1-5; the table's D call of TRBD1 was not tested on the DNA. TRBV1 is a known pseudogene. The CDR3 is made up of 15 amino acids.

This chain uses TRBV24-1 with TRBJ1-3, with 7 bases fitting TRBD1. CDR3 size: 16 residues. With 5 bases clipped from V and 0 bases from J, the junction kept 6 bases outside the gene matches. Germline V lookup: CDR1 KGHDR, CDR2 SFDVKD. The CDR3 sequence is CATSGAGGASGNTIYF. The CDR3 DNA reads TGTGCCACCAGTGGAGCAGGGGGGGCCTCTGGAAACACCATATATTTT.

V gene TRBV14 combines with J gene TRBJ2-2, with TRBD1 as a possible D gene (5 bases). The CDR3 totals 17 residues. Germline V gene data show CDR1 as SGHDN and CDR2 as FVKESK. The V gene lost 2 bases and the J gene lost 0 bases, with 13 bases spanning the gap. CDR3 DNA: TGTGCCAGCAGCCAAAGGACACAGTCCGCGAACACCGGGGAGCTGTTTTTT. Translated, it gives CASSQRTQSANTGELFF.

This clonotype was detected once. The chain links TRBV5-1 to TRBJ2-1; D might be TRBD2 (6 bases). Germline V gives CDR1 SGHRS, CDR2 YFSETQ. This CDR3 has 13 residues. V lost 7 bases and J 4 bases, leaving 12 bases between the germline ends. CDR3 amino acids: CASALAGYNEQFF. In DNA form, the CDR3 reads TGCGCCAGCGCCCTCGCGGGGTACAATGAGCAGTTCTTC.

The chain uses TRBV5-4 and TRBJ1-6; D gene uncertain. Trimming took off 1 base at V and 8 bases at J, with 7 bases between the two ends. This CDR3 is built from 13 residues. Germline V gives CDR1 SGHNT, CDR2 YYREEE (reference sequence). The CDR3 region is CASSLRRDSPLHF. CDR3 nucleotides: TGTGCCAGCAGCTTGAGGAGGGATTCACCCCTCCACTTT.

This clonotype came up once. V and J are TRBV6-5 and TRBJ2-7; no clear D gene. V was trimmed by 2 bases and J by 6 bases, leaving 8 bases between them. Per the germline V gene, CDR1 is MNHEY and CDR2 is SVGAGI. The CDR3 extends over 12 amino acids. The CDR3 sequence: CASSYLGGEQYF. CDR3 nucleotide sequence: TGTGCCAGCAGTTACCTGGGCGGCGAGCAGTACTTC.